This T cell receptor beta chain is drawn from a study of blood T cells in healthy people across ages. Notes on the study in general: TCR beta diversity, measured per million T cells, fell in a roughly linear way with age.

Using a J-beta primer mix together with a sample-barcoded 5' primer, a second PCR was run for roughly 7 to 11 cycles. Tagging of each cDNA molecule was performed by a template-switch adaptor with 12 random nucleotides. Per-sample output comprised a minimum of 3 million paired-end reads containing CDR3. TCRdb re-derived calls from the 5' RACE reads in MiXCR, one entry per CDR3 protein. The sample carries roughly 2 million distinct CDR3 sequences, around 50% recorded once. Donors were systemically healthy Caucasian individuals from Russia aged roughly 6 to 95 years. Trimming took 0 bases from V and 7 from J, leaving 16 bases between them. CDR1 and CDR2 (germline): SGHDN, FVKESK. The CDR3 is 16 residues long. A note on this clonotype: Its antigen is unidentified.

The sequence was obtained from a woman aged 40 to 50 in good health. The chain employs TRBV14 and TRBJ2-1; maybe TRBD1 (6 bases). Material: blood. DNA of the CDR3: TGTGCCAGCAGCCAAGATCCTAGGGGGTTTGTTAATGAGCAGTTCTTC. Translation: CASSQDPRGFVNEQFF.